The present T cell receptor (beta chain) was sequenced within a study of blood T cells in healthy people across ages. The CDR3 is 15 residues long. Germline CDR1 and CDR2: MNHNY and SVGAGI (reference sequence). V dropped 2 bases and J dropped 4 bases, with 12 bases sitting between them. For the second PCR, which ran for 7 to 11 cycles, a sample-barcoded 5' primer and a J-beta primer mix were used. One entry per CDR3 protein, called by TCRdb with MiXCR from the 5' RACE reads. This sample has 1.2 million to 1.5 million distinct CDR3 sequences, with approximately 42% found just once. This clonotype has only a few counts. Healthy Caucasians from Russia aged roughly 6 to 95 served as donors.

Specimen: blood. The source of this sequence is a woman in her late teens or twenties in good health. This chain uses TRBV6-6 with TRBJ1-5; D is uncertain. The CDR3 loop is CASSYDSALNQPQHF. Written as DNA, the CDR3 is TGTGCCAGCAGTTACGACTCGGCCTTGAATCAGCCCCAGCATTTT.